This TCR beta chain comes out of a study of cytomegalovirus exposure and HLA in healthy donors. Both 60 Vbeta primers and 13 Jbeta primers went into the PCR. Generated by immunoSEQ multiplex PCR, the TCRdb table keeps only in-frame clones and is missing some. The data hold about 200,000 clones, with approximately 88% observed a single time. Germline V gene data show CDR1 as WNHNN and CDR2 as SYGVQD (reference sequence). Deletions cut 0 bases from V and 6 bases from J, with 9 bases between. The CDR3 runs 13 residues. Notes on the study in general: Sequencing likely generated an artifact that appeared as a cluster of highly shared sequence variants. TRBV6-2, TRBV6-3 and some other V segments were unresolvable in 87-base-pair reads.

Points on this clone: Its specificity is not known.

The sequence was obtained from a boy aged 2 to 9 in good health and CMV-seronegative. This sequence joins TRBV10-1 and TRBJ2-7; D unresolved. The sample comprised PBMCs. The CDR3 spells CASSESIVGEQYF. CDR3 in DNA: TGCGCCAGCAGTGAGTCGATAGTTGGCGAGCAGTACTTC.